These 11 T cell receptor beta chains share one sample of origin, sequenced in a study of blood T cell repertoires in COVID-19. Sequencing was performed with immunoSEQ multiplex PCR; in TCRdb, only in-frame clones are kept and a portion is missing. The sample consists of 110,000 or so clones, more than 80% of them appearing once. Sequences were obtained from peripheral blood. The origin of the receptors is a woman aged 60 to 75 with COVID-19, enrolled during active disease.

The V call is TRBV9, the J call TRBJ1-3, with D hard to call. Germline V gene lookup returns CDR1 SGDLS and CDR2 YYNGEE. V shed 0 bases and J shed 2 bases, with 12 bases lying between them. This CDR3 is built from 16 residues. The CDR3 loop reads CASSVASRGAGNTIYF. Written as DNA, the CDR3 is TGTGCCAGCAGCGTAGCTAGTCGTGGAGCTGGAAACACCATATATTTT.

The chain combines TRBV14 with TRBJ1-2; D may be TRBD1 (5 bases). The CDR3 length is 14 residues. Germline CDR1 and CDR2: SGHDN and FVKESK. V was cut by 0 bases and J by 7 bases, with 12 bases left in between. CDR3 sequence reads: CASSQDRGGFGYTF. DNA for the CDR3: TGTGCCAGCAGCCAAGATCGGGGGGGGTTTGGCTACACCTTC.

The CDR3 sequence is CASSLGSAAEGYGYTF. The CDR3 coding sequence is TGTGCCAGCAGCTTAGGTTCGGCGGCGGAAGGCTATGGCTACACCTTC. J is TRBJ1-2 and V is TRBV7-6; unclear D gene. With 1 base removed from V and 4 bases from J, the gap between germline ends came to 16 bases. The CDR3 loop spans 16 amino acids. Germline CDR1 is SGHVS and CDR2 is FNYEAQ.

The chain combines TRBV7-2 with TRBJ2-3; 9 nucleotides agree with TRBD1. CDR3 size: 15 residues. CDR1 SGHTA and CDR2 FQGNSA come from the germline V gene. J gave up 4 bases and V 0 bases, and 2 bases lay outside the gene matches. CDR3 DNA sequence: TGTGCCAGCAGCTTAGCGGGGACAGGGCCAGATACGCAGTATTTT. The encoded protein is CASSLAGTGPDTQYF.

The J gene is TRBJ1-4, the V gene TRBV3-1 (or the pseudogene TRBV3-2), with D uncertain. This CDR3 spans 14 amino acids. V was pared by 2 bases and J by 7 bases, with 11 bases between. CDR1 LGHDT and CDR2 YNNKEL come from the germline V gene (reference sequence). CDR3 amino acids: CASSQTERVEKLFF. The CDR3 nucleotides read TGTGCCAGCAGCCAAACCGAACGGGTTGAAAAACTGTTTTTT.

V is TRBV7-9 and J is TRBJ1-4; D is uncertain. There are 11 residues in the CDR3. Trimming stripped 5 bases from V and 7 bases from J, with 5 bases between. The germline V gene encodes CDR1 SEHNR and CDR2 FQNEAQ (reference sequence). The CDR3 nucleotides read TGTGCCAGCAGCCCCAGTGAAAAACTGTTTTTT. Translated, it gives CASSPSEKLFF.

The V and J genes are TRBV5-1 and TRBJ2-5, with TRBD1 identical over 9 bases. This CDR3 comprises 14 residues. Losses at the gene ends were 4 bases for V and 2 bases for J; bases not matched to a gene: 3. Germline V gene lookup returns CDR1 SGHRS and CDR2 YFSETQ. In DNA form, the CDR3 reads TGCGCCAGCAGCCAGACAGGGGGACAAGAGACCCAGTACTTC. Its translation: CASSQTGGQETQYF.

The rearrangement joins TRBV6-5 to TRBJ1-1, with 8 bases lining up with TRBD1. This CDR3 spans 13 amino acids. The V gene end was trimmed by 6 bases and the J gene end by 1 base; junction bases not matched to a gene: 1. CDR1 is MNHEY, CDR2 SVGAGI, per germline. CDR3 coding DNA: TGTGCCAGCAGCGACAGGGGGAACACTGAAGCTTTCTTT. It translates to CASSDRGNTEAFF.

The rearrangement joins TRBV5-8 to TRBJ2-5; TRBD1 might be the D (5 bases). The V end lost 4 bases, the J end lost 1 base, and 17 bases lay between the germline ends. Germline lookup yields CDR1 SGHTS and CDR2 YDEGEE. This CDR3 region has 16 residues. The CDR3 is CASSARGFRVQETQYF. The CDR3 DNA reads as TGTGCCAGCAGCGCCCGAGGCTTCAGGGTCCAAGAGACCCAGTACTTC.

This clone appeared a single time. The chain combines TRBV28 with TRBJ1-5, with D unresolved. This CDR3 spans 12 amino acids. Germline assignment: CDR1 MDHEN and CDR2 SYDVKM. The germline V and J ends were trimmed by 6 bases and 7 bases, with 10 bases remaining between them. In DNA, the CDR3 is TGTGCCAGCAGGCTTTTACGGCAGCCCCAGCATTTT. This encodes CASRLLRQPQHF.

The gene calls are TRBV5-6 and TRBJ2-1, with 12 nucleotides matching TRBD2. CDR1 and CDR2 from the germline V gene are SGHDT and YYEEEE. The CDR3 extends over 17 amino acids. V lost 3 bases to trimming and J lost 7 bases; unmatched junction nucleotides: 11. The CDR3 spells CASSSPLGTSGQNEQFF. The CDR3 DNA is TGTGCCAGCAGCTCCCCGCTAGGGACTAGCGGGCAGAATGAGCAGTTCTTC.